Sequencing of this T cell receptor beta chain was carried out in a study of blood T cells in healthy people across ages. Study summary: Template-switching capture recovered about one barcoded beta molecule per two T cells. Study outcomes and limitations: The unsorted PBMCs prevented any conclusive comparison of naive versus antigen-experienced cells.

This CDR3 contains 14 residues. The germline V gene encodes CDR1 MDHEN and CDR2 SYDVKM. Trimming pared 3 bases from V and 7 bases from J, leaving 12 bases between. Together with a sample-barcoded 5' primer, a J-beta primer mix was included in a second PCR lasting roughly 6 to 12 cycles. Through a template-switch adaptor with 12 random nucleotides, each cDNA molecule received a tag. TCRdb reanalysed the 5' RACE reads using MiXCR and keeps one entry per CDR3 protein. The table shows 1.5 million or so distinct CDR3 sequences, with around 40% occurring only once. As regards this clonotype: Antigen unknown.

The sample was blood. The clonotype was recovered from a woman aged 18-29 years in good health. V gene TRBV28 combines with J gene TRBJ2-2; D may be TRBD2 (6 bases). Written as DNA, the CDR3 is TGTGCCAGCAGTTTTCGGGGGTGGAGCGGGGAGCTGTTTTTT. It translates to CASSFRGWSGELFF.